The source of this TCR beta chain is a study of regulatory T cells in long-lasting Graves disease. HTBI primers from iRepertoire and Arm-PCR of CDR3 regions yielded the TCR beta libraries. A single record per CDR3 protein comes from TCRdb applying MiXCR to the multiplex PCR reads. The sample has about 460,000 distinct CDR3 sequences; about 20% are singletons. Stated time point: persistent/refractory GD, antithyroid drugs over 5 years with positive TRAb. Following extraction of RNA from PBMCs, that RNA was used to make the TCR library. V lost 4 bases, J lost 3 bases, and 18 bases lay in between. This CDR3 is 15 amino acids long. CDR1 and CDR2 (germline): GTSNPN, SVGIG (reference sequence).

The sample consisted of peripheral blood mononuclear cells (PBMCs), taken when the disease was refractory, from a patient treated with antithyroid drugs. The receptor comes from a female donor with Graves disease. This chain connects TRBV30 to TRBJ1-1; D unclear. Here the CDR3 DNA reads TGTGCCTGGATTAATTACAGACACCGTTACACTGAAGCTTTCTTT. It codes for CAWINYRHRYTEAFF.